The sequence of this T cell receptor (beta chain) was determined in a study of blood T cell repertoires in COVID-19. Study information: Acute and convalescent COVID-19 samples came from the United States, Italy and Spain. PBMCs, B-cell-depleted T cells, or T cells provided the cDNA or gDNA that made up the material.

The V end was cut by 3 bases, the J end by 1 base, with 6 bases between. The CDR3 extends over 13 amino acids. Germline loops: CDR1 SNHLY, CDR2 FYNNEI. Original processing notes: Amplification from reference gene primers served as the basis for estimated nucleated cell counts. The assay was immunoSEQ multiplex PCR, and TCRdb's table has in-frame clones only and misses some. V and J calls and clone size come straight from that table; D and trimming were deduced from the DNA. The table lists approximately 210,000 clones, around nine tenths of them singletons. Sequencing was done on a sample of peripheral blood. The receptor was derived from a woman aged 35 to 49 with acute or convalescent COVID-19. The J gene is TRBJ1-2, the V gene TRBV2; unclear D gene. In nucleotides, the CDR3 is TGTGCCAGCAGTGAGCAGGTTAACTATGGCTACACCTTC. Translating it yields CASSEQVNYGYTF.